One sample yielded the 19 T cell receptor beta chains listed below, sequenced in a study of cytomegalovirus exposure and HLA in healthy donors. Some clones are missing from TCRdb's copy, which holds only in-frame ones; the method was immunoSEQ multiplex PCR. The table has around 130,000 clones, 88% seen once. Sequenced material: PBMCs. These TCRs come from a man aged 25-45 years in good health and CMV-seronegative.

This clone has a handful of counts. The CDR3 reads CAWSTGERGTEAFF. DNA of the CDR3: TGTGCCTGGAGTACCGGCGAACGGGGCACTGAAGCTTTCTTT. The chain employs TRBV30 and TRBJ1-1; D gene ambiguous. The V end was cut by 2 bases, the J end by 4 bases, with 14 bases between. CDR1 is GTSNPN and CDR2 is SVGIG in the germline V gene (reference sequence). CDR3 size: 14 residues.

The chain carries TRBV5-6 and TRBJ2-7; 8 bases agree with TRBD1. The CDR3 is 16 residues long. Trimming at V came to 5 bases and at J to 2 bases, leaving 12 bases not matched to a gene. In germline, CDR1 is SGHDT, CDR2 YYEEEE. The CDR3 here is CASREQGVGLPYEQYF. The DNA for the CDR3 is TGTGCCAGCAGGGAACAGGGGGTGGGCCTTCCCTACGAGCAGTACTTC.

This clone showed up just once. The chain uses TRBV7-9 and TRBJ2-7; D gene unclear. Germline CDR1 and CDR2: SEHNR and FQNEAQ (reference sequence). The V end lost 5 bases, the J end lost 0 bases, and 14 bases lay between the germline ends. CDR3 length: 15 amino acids. The CDR3: CASSRGLVDSYEQYF. In DNA form, the CDR3 reads TGTGCCAGCAGCCGAGGCCTAGTCGACTCCTACGAGCAGTACTTC. Using reference TRBV7-9 and TRBJ2-7 for the parts outside the CDR3, the full variable domain is DTGVSQNPRHKITKRGQNVTFRCDPISEHNRLYWYRQTLGQGPEFLTYFQNEAQLEKSRLLSDRFSAERPKGSFSTLEIQRTEQGDSAMYLCASSRGLVDSYEQYFGPGTRLTVT.

The chain recombines TRBV11-2 with TRBJ2-7; 7 bases agree with TRBD2. The V gene end was trimmed by 5 bases and the J gene end by 3 bases; junction bases not matched to a gene: 10. Germline V lookup: CDR1 SGHAT, CDR2 FQNNGV. The CDR3 loop spans 15 amino acids. CDR3 protein: CASSQWTSPNYEQYF. The CDR3, as DNA: TGTGCCAGCAGCCAATGGACTAGTCCTAACTACGAGCAGTACTTC.

The CDR3 bases are TGTGCCAGCAGTTCCCGCGATGGGAGGGCAGATACGCAGTATTTT. It is translated as CASSSRDGRADTQYF. The chain is built from TRBV6-5 and TRBJ2-3; 7 bases fit TRBD2. Trimming removed 4 bases from V and 4 bases from J; junction bases left unmatched: 8. Germline CDR1 reads MNHEY; CDR2 reads SVGAGI. The CDR3 totals 15 residues.

The chain couples TRBV9 to TRBJ2-7, with 8 bases that match TRBD2. Germline CDR1 is SGDLS and CDR2 is YYNGEE. This CDR3 spans 11 amino acids. The trim removed 1 base at V and 12 bases at J, leaving 3 bases unmatched. The CDR3 DNA reads as TGTGCCAGCAGCGTAATTAGCGGGGCGTACTTC. Protein sequence: CASSVISGAYF.

As DNA, the CDR3 is TGTGCCAGCAGCTCGACAGGGAACCAAGAGACCCAGTACTTC. Translating gives CASSSTGNQETQYF. This chain links TRBV7-2 with TRBJ2-5, with 7 nucleotides matching TRBD1. The CDR3 loop spans 14 amino acids. Germline-derived CDR1 and CDR2 are SGHTA and FQGNSA. The V segment lost 4 bases and the J segment 0 bases; nucleotides outside the gene matches: 2. Complete variable domain (other parts from reference TRBV7-2 and TRBJ2-5): GAGVSQSPSNKVTEKGKDVELRCDPISGHTALYWYRQSLGQGLEFLIYFQGNSAPDKSGLPSDRFSAERTGGSVSTLTIQRTQQEDSAVYLCASSSTGNQETQYFGPGTRLLVL.

The chain has TRBV6-1 and TRBJ2-1, with 10 bases matching TRBD2. J was trimmed by 9 bases and V by 6 bases; bases with no gene match: 11. Germline V gene sequence: CDR1 MNHNS, CDR2 SASEGT. This CDR3 region has 15 residues. The CDR3 loop reads CASRQSLAGVIEQFF. The CDR3 bases are TGTGCCAGCAGGCAAAGCCTAGCGGGAGTAATTGAGCAGTTCTTC.

The gene calls are TRBV28 and TRBJ2-2, with TRBD1 matching over 7 bases. The junction had 4 bases not matched to a gene; V was cut back by 4 bases and J by 2 bases. The germline CDR1 and CDR2 sequences are MDHEN and SYDVKM. The CDR3 consists of 15 residues. The CDR3 DNA reads TGTGCCAGCAGTTACGACAGGGCCAACACCGGGGAGCTGTTTTTT. Protein product: CASSYDRANTGELFF.

The CDR3 is CASSLGTGGGYEQYF. Here the CDR3 DNA reads TGTGCCAGCAGCTTGGGGACAGGGGGCGGGTACGAGCAGTACTTC. The chain is built from TRBV5-5 and TRBJ2-7, with 11 bases lining up with TRBD1. Germline V gene data show CDR1 as SGHKS and CDR2 as YYEKEE (reference sequence). V lost 0 bases to trimming and J lost 4 bases; unmatched junction nucleotides: 3. The CDR3 totals 15 residues.

The rearrangement joins TRBV18 to TRBJ2-7; possible D gene TRBD1, 6 bases. The CDR3 is 14 amino acids. Trimming removed 6 bases from V and 3 bases from J, with 15 bases in between. Germline V gene sequence: CDR1 KGHSH, CDR2 LQKENI. The CDR3 bases are TGTGCCAGCTCCGCCAACACAGGGAACTACGAGCAGTACTTC. Protein: CASSANTGNYEQYF.

This chain joins TRBV11-2 and TRBJ1-2; D is undetermined. V was clipped by 0 bases and J by 8 bases, with 13 bases between them. CDR3 length equals 14 residues. Germline assignment: CDR1 SGHAT and CDR2 FQNNGV. Here the CDR3 DNA reads TGTGCCAGCAGCTTAGATCGGGTAAATCACGGCTACACCTTC. It codes for CASSLDRVNHGYTF.

The rearrangement uses TRBV10-1 and TRBJ2-4; D perhaps matches TRBD1 (6 bases). Germline-derived CDR1 and CDR2 are WNHNN and SYGVQD (reference sequence). This CDR3 spans 13 amino acids. V shed 0 bases and J shed 6 bases, with 6 bases lying between them. CDR3 nucleotides: TGCGCCAGCAGTGAGTCAGGGGGAAACATTCAGTACTTC. Translated: CASSESGGNIQYF.

The V gene is TRBV19, the J gene TRBJ2-7; the D gene is possibly TRBD2 (5 bases). V lost 7 bases and J lost 3, with 19 bases in between. The CDR3 length is 15 residues. CDR1 LNHDA and CDR2 SQIVND come from the germline V gene (reference sequence). The CDR3 DNA follows: TGTGCCAGTATCAAGAGGGTCGGCGAGGGCTACGAGCAGTACTTC. Protein: CASIKRVGEGYEQYF.

The chain carries TRBV2 and TRBJ2-2; unclear D gene. The CDR3 is 12 residues long. Germline lookup yields CDR1 SNHLY and CDR2 FYNNEI. The ends were cut back, 8 bases at V and 5 bases at J, with 9 bases in the middle. Written as DNA, the CDR3 is TGTGCCAGCCCGAGGCTTACCGGGGAGCTGTTTTTT. Residues: CASPRLTGELFF.

In DNA, the CDR3 is TGTGCCAGCAGCGTAGGGCCCGGGGGGCAGCCCCAGCATTTT. Encoded protein: CASSVGPGGQPQHF. The J gene is TRBJ1-5, the V gene TRBV9, with D tentatively TRBD1 (5 bases). CDR3 length: 14 residues. With 0 bases removed from V and 7 bases from J, the gap between germline ends came to 11 bases. Germline-derived CDR1 and CDR2 are SGDLS and YYNGEE.

Note on this clone: Distinct nucleotide sequences in the sample also encode this CDR3. The V and J genes are TRBV5-4 and TRBJ1-3; D is unclear. From germline, CDR1 is SGHNT and CDR2 YYREEE (reference sequence). The CDR3 length is 14 residues. V lost 0 bases and J 0 bases, leaving 4 bases between the germline ends. The CDR3 spells CASSLDSSGNTIYF. CDR3 sequence (DNA): TGTGCCAGCAGCTTGGACAGCTCTGGAAACACCATATATTTT.

The chain carries TRBV11-2 and TRBJ1-2; TRBD1 aligns across 9 bases. CDR1 SGHAT and CDR2 FQNNGV come from the germline V gene. The CDR3 consists of 18 residues. V dropped 5 bases and J dropped 1; count of bases not matched to a gene: 14. The CDR3 loop is CASSLTSGQGQSNYGYTF. Written as DNA, the CDR3 is TGTGCCAGCAGCCTAACGTCCGGACAGGGGCAAAGTAACTATGGCTACACCTTC.

The chain couples TRBV12-5 to TRBJ1-1; D uncertain. In germline, CDR1 is LGHNT, CDR2 FRNRAP. Trimming took off 1 base at V and 4 bases at J, with 10 bases between the two ends. The CDR3 consists of 14 residues. CDR3 nucleotides: TGTGCTAGTGGTTTGGCGGCGGGAGGCACTGAAGCTTTCTTT. Protein sequence: CASGLAAGGTEAFF. Using reference TRBV12-5 and TRBJ1-1 for the parts outside the CDR3, the full variable domain is DARVTQTPRHKVTEMGQEVTMRCQPILGHNTVFWYRQTMMQGLELLAYFRNRAPLDDSGMPKDRFSAEMPDATLATLKIQPSEPRDSAVYFCASGLAAGGTEAFFGQGTRLTVV.